This is a list of T cell receptor beta chains from one sample in a study of early T cells in non-severe SARS-CoV-2 infection. In TCRdb, the 5' RACE reads were re-called with MiXCR into one record per CDR3 protein. The data contain some 78,000 distinct CDR3 sequences, approximately 13% of them seen just once; the ten biggest clones take up nearly 6%. Sequencing used whole blood. The receptors were sampled from an adult who was a healthcare worker with PCR-confirmed SARS-CoV-2 infection or an uninfected control (not recorded which). The CDR3 runs from the conserved cysteine through the conserved F or W. The D gene is left open where the match is weak. The listing skips clone size in some rows; elsewhere it reads once, few, many or a size class.

d_gene	v_gene	abundance	j_gene	CDR3aa	CDR3nt
NA	TRBV7-6	NA	TRBJ1-2	CASSLGAHYGYTF	TGTGCCAGCAGCTTGGGGGCTCATTATGGCTACACCTTC
NA	TRBV7-6	NA	TRBJ1-2	CASSLSSGPGGYTF	TGTGCCAGCAGCTTGAGCTCAGGGCCAGGTGGCTACACCTTC
TRBD2	TRBV20-1	NA	TRBJ2-3	CSESRRGTTDTQYF	TGCAGTGAGTCCCGGCGGGGGACCACAGATACGCAGTATTTT
NA	TRBV27	few	TRBJ2-7	CASRPGHLPYEQYF	TGTGCCAGCAGGCCGGGACACTTACCTTACGAGCAGTACTTC
NA	TRBV20-1	many	TRBJ1-2	CSAFAGEPRGYTF	TGCAGTGCTTTTGCAGGGGAACCTCGTGGCTACACCTTC
NA	TRBV5-1	few	TRBJ2-5	CASTFQDNQETQYF	TGCGCCAGCACGTTCCAGGACAATCAAGAGACCCAGTACTTC
NA	TRBV20-1	NA	TRBJ1-1	CSASWLRDTEAFF	TGCAGTGCTAGTTGGCTTAGGGACACTGAAGCTTTCTTT
NA	TRBV12-3/TRBV12-4	many	TRBJ2-2	CASSPGHGRTGELFF	TGTGCCAGCAGCCCCGGCCATGGTAGGACCGGGGAGCTGTTTTTT
TRBD2	TRBV3-1	many	TRBJ2-1	CASERREAHNEQFF	TGTGCCAGCGAAAGGCGGGAGGCCCACAATGAGCAGTTCTTC
NA	TRBV27	many	TRBJ1-6	CASSPRGGSPLHF	TGTGCCAGCAGTCCCAGGGGTGGTTCACCCCTCCACTTT
NA	TRBV5-1	few	TRBJ1-6	CASSLEGSYNSPLHF	TGCGCCAGCAGCTTGGAAGGCAGCTATAATTCACCCCTCCACTTT
NA	TRBV7-9	many	TRBJ2-7	CASSLGGGEQYF	TGTGCCAGCAGCTTAGGGGGCGGCGAGCAGTACTTC
NA	TRBV6-4	few	TRBJ2-3	CASSGAMTDTQYF	TGTGCCAGCAGTGGAGCTATGACAGATACGCAGTATTTT
TRBD2	TRBV7-7	NA	TRBJ2-2	CASSATSGRRSNTGELFF	TGTGCTAGCAGCGCGACTAGCGGGAGGAGATCGAACACCGGGGAGCTGTTTTTT
NA	TRBV7-2	NA	TRBJ2-5	CASSLNPGKETQYF	TGTGCCAGCAGCTTAAATCCGGGGAAAGAGACCCAGTACTTC
NA	TRBV20-1	few	TRBJ2-5	CSALARGARETQYF	TGCAGTGCGCTCGCCCGGGGGGCGAGAGAGACCCAGTACTTC
NA	TRBV11-1	many	TRBJ2-1	CASSPDLDEQFF	TGTGCCAGCAGCCCGGACTTGGATGAGCAGTTCTTC
NA	TRBV19	NA	TRBJ2-4	CASSISGFRNIQYF	TGTGCCAGTAGTATCTCGGGGTTCAGAAACATTCAGTACTTC
NA	TRBV20-1	many	TRBJ1-5	CSATRLGNQPQHF	TGCAGTGCTACTAGACTAGGCAATCAGCCCCAGCATTTT
NA	TRBV2	NA	TRBJ1-4	CASNTGSGEKLFF	TGTGCCAGCAACACAGGAAGCGGAGAAAAACTGTTTTTT
TRBD2	TRBV7-9	few	TRBJ2-1	CASSPGGTLEQFF	TGTGCCAGCAGCCCGGGGGGGACCCTGGAGCAGTTCTTC
NA	TRBV3-1	NA	TRBJ2-1	CASSQIMGLRYSYNEQFF	TGTGCCAGCAGCCAAATTATGGGGCTACGGTATTCCTACAATGAGCAGTTCTTC
TRBD2	TRBV5-1	many	TRBJ2-3	CASSPLYSGGSTDTQYF	TGCGCCAGCAGCCCCCTCTATAGCGGGGGTTCCACAGATACGCAGTATTTT
NA	TRBV7-9	few	TRBJ1-2	CASSQQAGVYGYTF	TGTGCCAGCAGCCAACAGGCGGGAGTCTATGGCTACACCTTC
TRBD1	TRBV5-1	NA	TRBJ1-1	CASSLTGGSTEAFF	TGCGCCAGCAGCTTGACAGGGGGGAGCACTGAAGCTTTCTTT
NA	TRBV7-3	NA	TRBJ2-3	CASSSGTSSTDTQYF	TGTGCCAGCAGCTCCGGGACCTCTAGCACAGATACGCAGTATTTT
NA	TRBV28	few	TRBJ1-1	CASSLRLYAFF	TGTGCCAGCAGTTTACGTCTTTATGCTTTCTTT
TRBD1	TRBV29-1	NA	TRBJ2-7	CSVVGQPYEQYF	TGCAGCGTTGTGGGACAGCCCTACGAGCAGTACTTC
NA	TRBV28	few	TRBJ2-7	CASRLGTFTYEQYF	TGTGCCAGCAGACTCGGGACATTTACCTACGAGCAGTACTTC
NA	TRBV7-2	many	TRBJ1-1	CASEARRGVVNTEAFF	TGTGCCAGCGAGGCCCGGCGGGGAGTGGTGAACACTGAAGCTTTCTTT
TRBD2	TRBV27	few	TRBJ2-3	CASSPLGGGYTDTQYF	TGTGCCAGCAGTCCCCTGGGCGGGGGGTACACAGATACGCAGTATTTT
TRBD1	TRBV7-2	NA	TRBJ1-1	CATRTGPNTEAFF	TGTGCCACCAGGACAGGCCCTAACACTGAAGCTTTCTTT
NA	TRBV2	once	TRBJ2-1	CASRRGAVEFF	TGTGCCAGCAGACGCGGGGCGGTGGAGTTCTTC
NA	TRBV9	NA	TRBJ2-3	CASSVEDGPDTQYF	TGTGCCAGCAGCGTAGAGGACGGGCCAGATACGCAGTATTTT
NA	TRBV19	few	TRBJ2-1	CASSITSTAFTYNEQFF	TGTGCCAGTAGTATAACCTCGACAGCTTTCACCTACAATGAGCAGTTCTTC